The rows below give T cell receptor beta chains drawn from one sample of a study of regulatory T cells in long-lasting Graves disease. MiXCR, applied by TCRdb to the multiplex PCR reads, yields one record per CDR3 protein. The table shows around 300,000 distinct CDR3 sequences, with around a fifth occurring only once. Sequencing was performed on peripheral blood mononuclear cells (PBMCs), taken when the disease was refractory, from a patient treated with antithyroid drugs. The source of these receptors is a female donor with Graves disease. Both conserved end residues are part of each CDR3. A D gene is named only where the DNA matches it firmly. Clone sizes are given selectively: once, few, many, or a class where the clone is expanded.

V	J	size	D	DNA	CDR3
TRBV14	TRBJ1-2	few	NA	TGTGCCAGCAGCCAACGCTGGGGGAACTATGGCTACACCTTC	CASSQRWGNYGYTF
TRBV30	TRBJ1-1	many	NA	TGTGCCTGGAATCCCGGGGGGGCTGAAGCTTTCTTT	CAWNPGGAEAFF
TRBV14	TRBJ2-7	many	NA	TGTGCCAGCAGCCAAGCAGTATCAGGGTTCTCCCTCTACGAGCAGTACTTC	CASSQAVSGFSLYEQYF
TRBV20-1	TRBJ1-5	few	NA	TGCAGTGCTGTCAACCGTGATCAGCCCCAGCATTTT	CSAVNRDQPQHF
TRBV29-1	TRBJ2-1	once	TRBD2	TGCAGCGTTGAACTCCAGCGGGAGGGATATGAGCAGTTCTTC	CSVELQREGYEQFF
TRBV12-3/TRBV12-4	TRBJ2-5	NA	TRBD2	TGTGCCAGCAGTGGTGGGACTAGCGTCAATGTGTACCAAGAGACCCAGTACTTC	CASSGGTSVNVYQETQYF
TRBV18	TRBJ2-5	NA	TRBD2	TGTGCCAGCTCACCACCGGGACTAGCGGGACAGGAGACCCAGTACTTC	CASSPPGLAGQETQYF
TRBV16	TRBJ2-3	NA	NA	TGTGCCAGCAGCCTCCAAGGGGGGCTTCTCACAGATACGCAGTATTTT	CASSLQGGLLTDTQYF
TRBV7-2	TRBJ2-2	NA	NA	TGTGCCAGCAGCTGGAAACAGGGAGGTAGCGGGGAGCTGTTTTTT	CASSWKQGGSGELFF
TRBV6-1	TRBJ2-5	many	TRBD2	TGTGCCAGCAGTCTTGGTGTCAAGTGGGAGGGGGAGACCCAGTACTTC	CASSLGVKWEGETQYF
TRBV6-1	TRBJ2-5	many	TRBD2	TGTGCCAGCCGGGCCGGGACTAGCGGATTGTACCAAGAGACCCAGTACTTC	CASRAGTSGLYQETQYF
TRBV4-3	TRBJ1-2	once	TRBD1	TGCGCCAGCAGCCCCTGGGACAGGGGTAACTATGGCTACACCTTC	CASSPWDRGNYGYTF
TRBV15	TRBJ2-4	NA	NA	TGTGCCACCAGCAGACGGCCCCACTCAAGCATAGACATTCAGTACTTC	CATSRRPHSSIDIQYF
TRBV27	TRBJ2-2	many	NA	TGCGCCAGCAGCCCGCTCACCGGGGAGCTGTTTTTT	CASSPLTGELFF
TRBV6-1	TRBJ2-1	NA	TRBD2	TGTGCCAGCAGTCCAGGCACGGGGGGGAGCAATGAGCAGTTCTTC	CASSPGTGGSNEQFF
TRBV5-1	TRBJ2-2	few	NA	TGCGCCAGCAGCTCCGGACTACACACCGGGGAGCTGTTTTTT	CASSSGLHTGELFF
TRBV20-1	TRBJ2-5	many	TRBD1	TGCAGTGCTGAGGGACAGACTCAAGAGACCCAGTACTTC	CSAEGQTQETQYF
TRBV12-3/TRBV12-4	TRBJ1-5	many	TRBD1	TGTGCCAGCACCTCACAGGGGCTGGGTCAGCCCCAGCATTTT	CASTSQGLGQPQHF